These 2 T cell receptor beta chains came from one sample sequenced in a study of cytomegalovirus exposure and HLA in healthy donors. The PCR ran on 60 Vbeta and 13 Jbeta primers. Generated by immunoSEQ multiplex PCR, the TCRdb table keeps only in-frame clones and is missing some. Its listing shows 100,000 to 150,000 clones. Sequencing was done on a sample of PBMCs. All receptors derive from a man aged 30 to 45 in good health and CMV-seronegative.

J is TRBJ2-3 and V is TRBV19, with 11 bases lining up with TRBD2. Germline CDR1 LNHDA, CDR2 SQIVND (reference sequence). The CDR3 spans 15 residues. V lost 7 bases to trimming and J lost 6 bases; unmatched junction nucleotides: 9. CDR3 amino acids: CASNEWTSGLDTQYF. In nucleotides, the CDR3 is TGTGCCAGTAACGAGTGGACTAGCGGGCTCGATACGCAGTATTTT.

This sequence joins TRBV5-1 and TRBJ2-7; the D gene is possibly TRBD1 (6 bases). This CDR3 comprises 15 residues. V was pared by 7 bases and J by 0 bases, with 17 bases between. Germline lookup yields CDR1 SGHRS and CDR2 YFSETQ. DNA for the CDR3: TGCGCCAGCTCCTTGGGGGCCGGGATCTCCTACGAGCAGTACTTC. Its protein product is CASSLGAGISYEQYF.